This T cell receptor (beta chain) emerged from a study of T cell responses to AZD1222 COVID-19 vaccine. The CDR3 totals 11 residues. CDR1 is SGHAT, CDR2 FQNNGV, per germline. V lost 4 bases to trimming and J lost 9 bases, with 10 bases between them. This table comes from immunoSEQ multiplex PCR, and its TCRdb copy is limited to in-frame clones, with some not included. The sample has over 85,000 clones, approximately 90% seen once. This chain connects TRBV11-2 to TRBJ2-7; D gene unclear. The sequence was collected from an adult in good health. This material consisted of peripheral blood, taken on day 0 of AZD1222 vaccination. The CDR3 DNA is TGTGCCAGCAGCTCTAGAGGTGGGCAGTACTTC. Its translation is CASSSRGGQYF.